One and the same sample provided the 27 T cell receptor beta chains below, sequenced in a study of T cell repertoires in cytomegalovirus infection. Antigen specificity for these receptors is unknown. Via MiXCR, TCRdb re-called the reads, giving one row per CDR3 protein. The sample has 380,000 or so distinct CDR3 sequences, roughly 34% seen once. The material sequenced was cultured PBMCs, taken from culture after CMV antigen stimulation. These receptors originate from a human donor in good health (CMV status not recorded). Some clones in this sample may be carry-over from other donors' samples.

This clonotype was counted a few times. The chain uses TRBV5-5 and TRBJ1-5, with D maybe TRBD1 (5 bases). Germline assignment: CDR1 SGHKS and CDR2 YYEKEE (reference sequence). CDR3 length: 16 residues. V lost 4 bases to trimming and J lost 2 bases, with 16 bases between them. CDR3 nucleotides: TGTGCCAGCAGCCCCATCGTTGGGACCGGCAATCAGCCCCAGCATTTT. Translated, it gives CASSPIVGTGNQPQHF.

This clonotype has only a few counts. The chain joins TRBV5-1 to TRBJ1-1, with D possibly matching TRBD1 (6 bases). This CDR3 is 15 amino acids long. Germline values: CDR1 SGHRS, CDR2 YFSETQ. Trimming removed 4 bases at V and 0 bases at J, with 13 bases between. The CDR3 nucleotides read TGCGCCAGCAGCCCAGGGGAATGGGTGAACACTGAAGCTTTCTTT. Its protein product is CASSPGEWVNTEAFF.

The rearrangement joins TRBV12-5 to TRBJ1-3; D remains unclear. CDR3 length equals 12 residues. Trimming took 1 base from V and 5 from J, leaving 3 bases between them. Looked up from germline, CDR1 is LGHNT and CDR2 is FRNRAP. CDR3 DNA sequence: TGTGCTAGTGGTTTGGAAAGAAACACCATATATTTT. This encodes CASGLERNTIYF.

This CDR3 reads CASSPGQGLGYTF. DNA for the CDR3: TGTGCCAGCAGCCCAGGACAGGGGCTTGGCTACACCTTC. The rearrangement joins TRBV12-3 or TRBV12-4 to TRBJ1-2; 9 bases map to TRBD1. The CDR3 has 13 residues. Unmatched junction bases numbered 6, after V lost 6 bases and J lost 7 bases.

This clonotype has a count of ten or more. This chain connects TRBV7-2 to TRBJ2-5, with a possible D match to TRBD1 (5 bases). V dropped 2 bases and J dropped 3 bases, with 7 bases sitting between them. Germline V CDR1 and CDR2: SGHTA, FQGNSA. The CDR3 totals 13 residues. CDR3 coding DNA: TGTGCCAGCAGCTTATCCAGGGAAGAGACCCAGTACTTC. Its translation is CASSLSREETQYF.

This chain's CDR3 is CAWSVAGGNQPQHF. DNA of the CDR3: TGTGCCTGGAGTGTCGCGGGTGGCAATCAGCCCCAGCATTTT. The V call is TRBV30, the J call TRBJ1-5; no firm D call. Germline V CDR1 and CDR2: GTSNPN, SVGIG (reference sequence). V shed 0 bases and J shed 2 bases, with 8 bases lying between them. This CDR3 comprises 14 residues.

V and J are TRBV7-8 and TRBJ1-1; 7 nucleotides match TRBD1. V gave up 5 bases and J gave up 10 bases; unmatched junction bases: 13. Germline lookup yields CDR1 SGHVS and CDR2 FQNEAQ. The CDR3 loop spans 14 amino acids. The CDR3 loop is CASSPGTAKGAAFF. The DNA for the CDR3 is TGTGCCAGCAGCCCAGGGACAGCTAAGGGGGCAGCTTTCTTT.

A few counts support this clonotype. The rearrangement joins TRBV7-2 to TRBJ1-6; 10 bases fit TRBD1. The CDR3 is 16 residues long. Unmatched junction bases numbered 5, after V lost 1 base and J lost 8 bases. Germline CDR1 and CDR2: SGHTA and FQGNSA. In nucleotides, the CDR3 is TGTGCCAGCAGCTTAGGAGGGGGACAGGGGTATTCACCCCTCCACTTT. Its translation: CASSLGGGQGYSPLHF.

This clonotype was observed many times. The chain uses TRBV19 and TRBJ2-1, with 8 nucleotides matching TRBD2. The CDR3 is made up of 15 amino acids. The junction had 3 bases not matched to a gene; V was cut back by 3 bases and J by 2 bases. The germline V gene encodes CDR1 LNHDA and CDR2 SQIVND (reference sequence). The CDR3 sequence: CASSISGEAYNEQFF. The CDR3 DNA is TGTGCCAGTAGTATTAGCGGGGAGGCCTACAATGAGCAGTTCTTC.

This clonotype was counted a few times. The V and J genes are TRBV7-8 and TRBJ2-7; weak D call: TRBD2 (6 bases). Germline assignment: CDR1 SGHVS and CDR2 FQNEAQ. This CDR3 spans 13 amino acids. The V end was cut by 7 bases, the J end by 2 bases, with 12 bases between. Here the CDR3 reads CASILGGTYEQYV. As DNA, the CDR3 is TGTGCCAGCATTCTAGGCGGGACCTACGAGCAGTACGTC.

The CDR3: CASSVGLRGELFF. In nucleotides, the CDR3 is TGTGCCAGCAGTGTGGGACTGCGCGGGGAGCTGTTTTTT. The rearrangement joins TRBV12-3 or TRBV12-4 to TRBJ2-2; D is possibly TRBD2 (6 bases). The CDR3 is 13 residues long. V was pared by 5 bases and J by 7 bases, with 11 bases between.

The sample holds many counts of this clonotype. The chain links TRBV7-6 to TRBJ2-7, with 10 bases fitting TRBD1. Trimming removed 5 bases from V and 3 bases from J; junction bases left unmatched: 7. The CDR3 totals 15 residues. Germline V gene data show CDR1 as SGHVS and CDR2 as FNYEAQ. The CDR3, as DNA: TGTGCCAGCAGCCCGCCGGGACAGGGGTTCTACGAGCAGTACTTC. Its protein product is CASSPPGQGFYEQYF.

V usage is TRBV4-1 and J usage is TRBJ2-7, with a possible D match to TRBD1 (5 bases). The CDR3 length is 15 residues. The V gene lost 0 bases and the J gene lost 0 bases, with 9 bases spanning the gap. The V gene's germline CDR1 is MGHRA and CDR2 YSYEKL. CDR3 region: CASSQEIRDSYEQYF. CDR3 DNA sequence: TGCGCCAGCAGCCAAGAAATCAGGGACTCCTACGAGCAGTACTTC.

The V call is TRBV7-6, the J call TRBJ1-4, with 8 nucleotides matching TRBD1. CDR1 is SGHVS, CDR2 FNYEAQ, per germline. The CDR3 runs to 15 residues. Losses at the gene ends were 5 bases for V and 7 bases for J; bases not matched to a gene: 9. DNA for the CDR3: TGTGCCAGCAGCGCGCAGGACAGGGCCGGTGAAAAACTGTTTTTT. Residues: CASSAQDRAGEKLFF.

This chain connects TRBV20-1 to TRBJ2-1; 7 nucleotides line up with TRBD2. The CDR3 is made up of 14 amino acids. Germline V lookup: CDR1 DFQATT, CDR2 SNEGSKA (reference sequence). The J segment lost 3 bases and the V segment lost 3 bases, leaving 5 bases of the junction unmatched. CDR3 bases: TGCAGTGCTAGTCAGCTAGCGGTCTACAATGAGCAGTTCTTC. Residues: CSASQLAVYNEQFF.

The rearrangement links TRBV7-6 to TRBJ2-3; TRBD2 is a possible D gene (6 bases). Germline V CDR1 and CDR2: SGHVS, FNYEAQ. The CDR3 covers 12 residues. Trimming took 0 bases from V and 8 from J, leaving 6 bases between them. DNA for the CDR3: TGTGCCAGCAGCTTAGCCGGGAGTACGCAGTATTTT. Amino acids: CASSLAGSTQYF. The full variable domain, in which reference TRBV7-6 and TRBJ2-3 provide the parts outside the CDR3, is GAGVSQSPRYKVTKRGQDVALRCDPISGHVSLYWYRQALGQGPEFLTYFNYEAQQDKSGLPNDRFSAERPEGSISTLTIQRTEQRDSAMYRCASSLAGSTQYFGPGTRLTVL.

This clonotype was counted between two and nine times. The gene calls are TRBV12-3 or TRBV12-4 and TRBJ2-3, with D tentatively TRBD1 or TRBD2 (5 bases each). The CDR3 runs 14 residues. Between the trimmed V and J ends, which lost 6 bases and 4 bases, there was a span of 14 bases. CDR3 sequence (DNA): TGTGCCAGCAGCCCAGGGCTGCGGGCAGATACGCAGTATTTT. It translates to CASSPGLRADTQYF.

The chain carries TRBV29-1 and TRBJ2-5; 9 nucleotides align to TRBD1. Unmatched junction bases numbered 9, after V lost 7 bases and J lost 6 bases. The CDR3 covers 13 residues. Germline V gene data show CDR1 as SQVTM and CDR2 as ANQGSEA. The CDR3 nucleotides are TGCAGCGCCGGGACAGGGTTGGGGCAGACCCAGTACTTC. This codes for CSAGTGLGQTQYF.

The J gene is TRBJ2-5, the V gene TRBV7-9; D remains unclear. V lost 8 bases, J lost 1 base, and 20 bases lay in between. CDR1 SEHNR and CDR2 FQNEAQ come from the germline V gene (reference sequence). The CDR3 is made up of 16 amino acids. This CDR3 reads CASQARSAGFQETQYF. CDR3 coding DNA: TGTGCCAGCCAGGCAAGGAGTGCAGGATTCCAAGAGACCCAGTACTTC. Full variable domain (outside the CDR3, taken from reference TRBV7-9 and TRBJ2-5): DTGVSQNPRHKITKRGQNVTFRCDPISEHNRLYWYRQTLGQGPEFLTYFQNEAQLEKSRLLSDRFSAERPKGSFSTLEIQRTEQGDSAMYLCASQARSAGFQETQYFGPGTRLLVL.

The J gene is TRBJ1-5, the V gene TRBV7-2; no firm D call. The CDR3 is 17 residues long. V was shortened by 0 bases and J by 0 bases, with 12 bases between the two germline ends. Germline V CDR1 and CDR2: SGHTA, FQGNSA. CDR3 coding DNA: TGTGCCAGCAGCTTAGCTCTTTCGACGCTTAGCAATCAGCCCCAGCATTTT. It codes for CASSLALSTLSNQPQHF.

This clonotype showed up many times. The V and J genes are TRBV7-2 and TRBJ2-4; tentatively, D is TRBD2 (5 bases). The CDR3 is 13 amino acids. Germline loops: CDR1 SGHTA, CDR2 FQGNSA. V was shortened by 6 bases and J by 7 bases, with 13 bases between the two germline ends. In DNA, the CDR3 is TGTGCCAGCAGTATCGGGGAAGCGAACATTCAGTACTTC. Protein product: CASSIGEANIQYF.

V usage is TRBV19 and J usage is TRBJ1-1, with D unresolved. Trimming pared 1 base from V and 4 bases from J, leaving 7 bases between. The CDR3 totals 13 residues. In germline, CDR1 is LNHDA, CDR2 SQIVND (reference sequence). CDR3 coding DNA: TGTGCCAGTAGTATAGTAGGGATCACTGAAGCTTTCTTT. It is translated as CASSIVGITEAFF.

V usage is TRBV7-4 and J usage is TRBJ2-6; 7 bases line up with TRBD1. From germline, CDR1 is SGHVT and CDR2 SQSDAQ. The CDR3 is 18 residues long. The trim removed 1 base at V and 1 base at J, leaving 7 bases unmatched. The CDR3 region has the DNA TGTGCCAGCAGCTTAGGCGGCAGGGGGAGTTCTGGGGCCAACGTCCTGACTTTC. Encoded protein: CASSLGGRGSSGANVLTF.

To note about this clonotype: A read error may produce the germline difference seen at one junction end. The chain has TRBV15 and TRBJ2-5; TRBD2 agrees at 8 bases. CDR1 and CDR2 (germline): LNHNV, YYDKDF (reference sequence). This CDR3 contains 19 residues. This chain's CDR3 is CATSRDSGKLHGDHETQYF. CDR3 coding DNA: TGTGCCACCAGCAGAGATAGCGGGAAACTCCACGGGGACCACGAGACCCAGTACTTC.

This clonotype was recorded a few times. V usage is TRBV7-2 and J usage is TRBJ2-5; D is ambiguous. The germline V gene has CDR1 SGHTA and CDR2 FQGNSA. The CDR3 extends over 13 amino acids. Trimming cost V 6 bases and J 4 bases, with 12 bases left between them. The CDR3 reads CASRGPNGETQYF. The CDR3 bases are TGTGCCAGCAGAGGACCGAACGGAGAGACCCAGTACTTC.

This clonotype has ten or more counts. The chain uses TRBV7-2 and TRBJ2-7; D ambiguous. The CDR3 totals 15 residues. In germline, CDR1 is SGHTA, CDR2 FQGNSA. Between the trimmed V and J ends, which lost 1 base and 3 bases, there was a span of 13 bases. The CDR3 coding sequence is TGTGCCAGCAGCTTAGTCCTTGGGCTTGGCTACGAGCAGTACTTC. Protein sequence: CASSLVLGLGYEQYF.

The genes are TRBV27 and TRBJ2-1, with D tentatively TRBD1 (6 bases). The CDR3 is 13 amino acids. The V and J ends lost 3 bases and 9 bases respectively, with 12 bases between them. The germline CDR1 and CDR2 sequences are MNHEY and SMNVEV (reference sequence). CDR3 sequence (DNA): TGTGCCAGCAGTTTGTTACAGGGCGGTGAGCAGTTCTTC. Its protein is CASSLLQGGEQFF.